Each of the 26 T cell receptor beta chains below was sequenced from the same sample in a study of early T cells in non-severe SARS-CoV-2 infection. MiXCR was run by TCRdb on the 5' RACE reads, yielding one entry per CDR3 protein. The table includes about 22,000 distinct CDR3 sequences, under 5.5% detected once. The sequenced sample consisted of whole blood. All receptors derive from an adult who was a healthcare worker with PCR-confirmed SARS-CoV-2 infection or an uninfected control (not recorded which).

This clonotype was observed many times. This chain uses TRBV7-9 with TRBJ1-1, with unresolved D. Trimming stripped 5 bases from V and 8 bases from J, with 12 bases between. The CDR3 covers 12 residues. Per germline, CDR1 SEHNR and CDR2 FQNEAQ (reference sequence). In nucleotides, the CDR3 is TGTGCCAGCAGCCCCCGGACCAGAGAAGCTTTCTTT. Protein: CASSPRTREAFF.

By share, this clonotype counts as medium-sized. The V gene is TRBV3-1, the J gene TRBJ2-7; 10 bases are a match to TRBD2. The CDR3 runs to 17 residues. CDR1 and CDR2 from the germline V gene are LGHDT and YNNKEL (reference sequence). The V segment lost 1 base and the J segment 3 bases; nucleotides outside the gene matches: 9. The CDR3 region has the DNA TGTGCCAGCAGCCAAGTTTGGGCTAGCGGGGGTCGCTACGAGCAGTACTTC. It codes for CASSQVWASGGRYEQYF.

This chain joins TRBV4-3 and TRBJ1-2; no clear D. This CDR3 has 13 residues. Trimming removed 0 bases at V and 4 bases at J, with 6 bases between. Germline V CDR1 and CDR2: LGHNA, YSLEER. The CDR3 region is CASSQDSSYGYTF. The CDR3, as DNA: TGCGCCAGCAGCCAAGATTCCAGCTATGGCTACACCTTC.

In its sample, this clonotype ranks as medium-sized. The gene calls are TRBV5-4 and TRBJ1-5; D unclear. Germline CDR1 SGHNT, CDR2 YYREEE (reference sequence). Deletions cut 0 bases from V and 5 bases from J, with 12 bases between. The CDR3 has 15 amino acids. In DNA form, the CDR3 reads TGTGCCAGCAGCTTGGGATCACGCCCCGATCAGCCCCAGCATTTT. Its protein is CASSLGSRPDQPQHF.

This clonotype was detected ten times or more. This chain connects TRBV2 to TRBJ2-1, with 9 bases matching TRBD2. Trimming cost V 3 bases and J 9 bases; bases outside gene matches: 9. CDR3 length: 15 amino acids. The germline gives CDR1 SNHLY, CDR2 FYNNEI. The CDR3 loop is CASSERLAAFGEQFF. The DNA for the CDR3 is TGTGCCAGCAGTGAGCGACTAGCGGCCTTCGGTGAGCAGTTCTTC.

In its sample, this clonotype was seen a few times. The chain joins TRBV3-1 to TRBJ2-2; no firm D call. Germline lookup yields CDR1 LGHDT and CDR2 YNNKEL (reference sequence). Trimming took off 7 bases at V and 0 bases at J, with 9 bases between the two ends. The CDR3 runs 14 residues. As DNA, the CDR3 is TGTGCCAGCATGCTCATGGCGAACACCGGGGAGCTGTTTTTT. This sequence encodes CASMLMANTGELFF.

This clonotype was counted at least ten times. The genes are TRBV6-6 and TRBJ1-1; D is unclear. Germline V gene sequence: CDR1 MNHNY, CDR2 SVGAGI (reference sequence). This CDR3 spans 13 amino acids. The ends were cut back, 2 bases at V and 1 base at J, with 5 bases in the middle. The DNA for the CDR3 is TGTGCCAGCAGTTACGGACCGAACACTGAAGCTTTCTTT. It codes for CASSYGPNTEAFF.

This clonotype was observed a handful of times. In DNA, the CDR3 is TGTGCCTGGAGTACCGTCGGGGGGACCACAGATACGCAGTATTTT. Translated, it gives CAWSTVGGTTDTQYF. This chain links TRBV30 with TRBJ2-3, with TRBD2 matching 7 bases. V gave up 2 bases and J gave up 2 bases; unmatched junction bases: 7. CDR3 length: 15 residues. From germline, CDR1 is GTSNPN and CDR2 SVGIG (reference sequence).

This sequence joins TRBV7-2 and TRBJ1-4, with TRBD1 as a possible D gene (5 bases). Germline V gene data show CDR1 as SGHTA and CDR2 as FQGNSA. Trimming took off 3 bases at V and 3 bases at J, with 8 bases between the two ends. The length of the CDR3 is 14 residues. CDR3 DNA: TGTGCCAGCAGCTTGTGGGGGGCTAATGAAAAACTGTTTTTT. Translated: CASSLWGANEKLFF. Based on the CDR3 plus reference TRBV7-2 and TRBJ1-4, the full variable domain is GAGVSQSPSNKVTEKGKDVELRCDPISGHTALYWYRQSLGQGLEFLIYFQGNSAPDKSGLPSDRFSAERTGGSVSTLTIQRTQQEDSAVYLCASSLWGANEKLFFGSGTQLSVL.

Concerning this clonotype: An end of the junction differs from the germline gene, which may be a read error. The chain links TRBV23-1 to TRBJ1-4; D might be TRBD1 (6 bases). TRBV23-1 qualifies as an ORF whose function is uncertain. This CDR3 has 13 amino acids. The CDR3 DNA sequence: TGCGACAGCAAGGGGGTCGTCTGGGAAAAACTGTTTTTT. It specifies CDSKGVVWEKLFF.

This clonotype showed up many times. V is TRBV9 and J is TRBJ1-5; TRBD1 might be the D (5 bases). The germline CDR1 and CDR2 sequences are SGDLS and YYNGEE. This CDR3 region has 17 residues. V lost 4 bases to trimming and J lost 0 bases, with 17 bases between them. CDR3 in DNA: TGTGCCAGCAGCCCTAGCCCTGACAGTTATAGCAATCAGCCCCAGCATTTT. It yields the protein CASSPSPDSYSNQPQHF.

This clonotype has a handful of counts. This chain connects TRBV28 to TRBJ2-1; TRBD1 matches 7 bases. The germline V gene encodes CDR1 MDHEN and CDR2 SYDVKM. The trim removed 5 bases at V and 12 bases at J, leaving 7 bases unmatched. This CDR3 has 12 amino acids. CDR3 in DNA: TGTGCCAGCAGTAACGACAGGGTCTCGCAGTTCTTC. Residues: CASSNDRVSQFF.

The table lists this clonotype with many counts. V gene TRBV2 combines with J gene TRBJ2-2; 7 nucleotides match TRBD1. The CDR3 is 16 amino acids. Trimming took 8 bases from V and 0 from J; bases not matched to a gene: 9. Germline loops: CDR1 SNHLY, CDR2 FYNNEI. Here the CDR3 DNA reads TGTGCCAGCCAAAAAGAAGGGGGCGCGAACACCGGGGAGCTGTTTTTT. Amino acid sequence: CASQKEGGANTGELFF. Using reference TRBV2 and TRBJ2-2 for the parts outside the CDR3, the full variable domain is EPEVTQTPSHQVTQMGQEVILRCVPISNHLYFYWYRQILGQKVEFLVSFYNNEISEKSEIFDDQFSVERPDGSNFTLKIRSTKLEDSAMYFCASQKEGGANTGELFFGEGSRLTVL.

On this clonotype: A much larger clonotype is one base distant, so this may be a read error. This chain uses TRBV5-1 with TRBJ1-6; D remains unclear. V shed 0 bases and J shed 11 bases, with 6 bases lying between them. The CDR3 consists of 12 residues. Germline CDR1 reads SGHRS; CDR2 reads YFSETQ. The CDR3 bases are TGCGCCAGCAGCTTGGTGAATACACCCCTCCACTTT. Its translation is CASSLVNTPLHF.

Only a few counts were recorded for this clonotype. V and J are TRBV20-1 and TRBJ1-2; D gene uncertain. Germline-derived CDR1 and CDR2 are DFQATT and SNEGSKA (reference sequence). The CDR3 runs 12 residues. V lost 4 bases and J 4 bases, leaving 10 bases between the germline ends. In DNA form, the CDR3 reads TGCAGTGCTATCAGGCAGACCTATGGCTACACCTTC. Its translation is CSAIRQTYGYTF.

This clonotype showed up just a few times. This chain's CDR3 is CASSLVAGQSYEQYF. Here the CDR3 DNA reads TGTGCCAGCAGCTTAGTTGCGGGACAGAGTTACGAGCAGTACTTC. The chain joins TRBV7-9 to TRBJ2-7, with D maybe TRBD1 (7 bases). CDR3 length: 15 amino acids. Between the trimmed V and J ends, which lost 1 base and 4 bases, there was a span of 14 bases. Germline CDR1 reads SEHNR; CDR2 reads FQNEAQ (reference sequence).

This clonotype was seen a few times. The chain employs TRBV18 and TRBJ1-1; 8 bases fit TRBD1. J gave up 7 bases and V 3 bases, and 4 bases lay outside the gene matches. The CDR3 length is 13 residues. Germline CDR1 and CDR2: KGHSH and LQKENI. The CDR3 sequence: CASSPGTGNEAFF. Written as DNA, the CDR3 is TGTGCCAGCTCACCCGGGACAGGAAATGAAGCTTTCTTT.

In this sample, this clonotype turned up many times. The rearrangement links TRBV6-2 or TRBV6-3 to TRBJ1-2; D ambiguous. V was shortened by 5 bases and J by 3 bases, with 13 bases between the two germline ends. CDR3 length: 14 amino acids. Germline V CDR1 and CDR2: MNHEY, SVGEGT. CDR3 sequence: CASSLPDRYYGYTF. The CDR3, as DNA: TGTGCCAGCAGTCTGCCGGACCGGTACTATGGCTACACCTTC.

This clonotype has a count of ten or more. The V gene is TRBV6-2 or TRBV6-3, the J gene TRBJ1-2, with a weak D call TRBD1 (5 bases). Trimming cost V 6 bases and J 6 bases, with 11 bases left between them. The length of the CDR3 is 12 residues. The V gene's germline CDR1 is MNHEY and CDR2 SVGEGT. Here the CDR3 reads CASRTGGDGYTF. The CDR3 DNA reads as TGTGCCAGCAGAACAGGTGGGGATGGCTACACCTTC.

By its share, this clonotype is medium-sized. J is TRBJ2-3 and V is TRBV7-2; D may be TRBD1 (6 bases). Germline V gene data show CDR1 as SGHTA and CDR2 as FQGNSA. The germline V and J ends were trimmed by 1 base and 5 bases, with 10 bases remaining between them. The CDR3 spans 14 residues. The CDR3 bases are TGTGCCAGCAGCTTAGGGACAGCCATAGATACGCAGTATTTT. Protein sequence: CASSLGTAIDTQYF.

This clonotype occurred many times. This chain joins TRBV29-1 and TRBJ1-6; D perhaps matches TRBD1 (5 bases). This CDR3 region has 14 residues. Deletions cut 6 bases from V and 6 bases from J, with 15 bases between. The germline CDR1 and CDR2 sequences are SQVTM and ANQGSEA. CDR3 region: CSVGEGGGNSPLHF. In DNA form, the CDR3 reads TGCAGCGTGGGGGAGGGAGGTGGTAATTCACCCCTCCACTTT.

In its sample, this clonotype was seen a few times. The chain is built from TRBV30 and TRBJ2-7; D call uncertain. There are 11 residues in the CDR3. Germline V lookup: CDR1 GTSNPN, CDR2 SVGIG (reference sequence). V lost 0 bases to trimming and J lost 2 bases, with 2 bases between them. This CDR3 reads CAWSVAYEQYF. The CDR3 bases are TGTGCCTGGAGTGTAGCCTACGAGCAGTACTTC.

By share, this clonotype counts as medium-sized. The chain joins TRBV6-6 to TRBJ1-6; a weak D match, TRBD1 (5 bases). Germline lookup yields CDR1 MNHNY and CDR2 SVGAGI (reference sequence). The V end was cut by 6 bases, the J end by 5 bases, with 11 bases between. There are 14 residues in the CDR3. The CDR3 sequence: CASRSGTDNSPLHF. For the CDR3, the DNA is TGTGCCAGCAGATCCGGGACGGATAATTCACCCCTCCACTTT.

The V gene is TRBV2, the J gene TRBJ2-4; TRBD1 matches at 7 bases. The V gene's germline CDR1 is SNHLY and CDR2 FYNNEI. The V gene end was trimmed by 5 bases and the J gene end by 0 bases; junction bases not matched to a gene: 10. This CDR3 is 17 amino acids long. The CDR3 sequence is CASSHEGQVGAKNIQYF. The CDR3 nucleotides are TGTGCCAGCAGTCACGAAGGACAGGTGGGAGCCAAAAACATTCAGTACTTC.

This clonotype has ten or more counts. The DNA of the CDR3 is TGTGCCAGCTCACCGGGGCGACTAGCGGGGGGGCCAATCACAGATACGCAGTATTTT. Amino acids: CASSPGRLAGGPITDTQYF. This sequence joins TRBV18 and TRBJ2-3; TRBD2 matches at 14 bases. The trim removed 3 bases at V and 2 bases at J, leaving 10 bases unmatched. Germline-derived CDR1 and CDR2 are KGHSH and LQKENI. CDR3 length: 19 amino acids.

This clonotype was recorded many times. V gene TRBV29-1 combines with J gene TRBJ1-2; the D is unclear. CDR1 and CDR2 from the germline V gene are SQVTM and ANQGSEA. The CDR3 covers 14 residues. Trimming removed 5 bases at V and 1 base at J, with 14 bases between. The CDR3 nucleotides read TGCAGCGTTCCATCCCCGCCGGGTAACTATGGCTACACCTTC. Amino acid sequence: CSVPSPPGNYGYTF. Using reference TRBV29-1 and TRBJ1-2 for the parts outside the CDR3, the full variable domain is SAVISQKPSRDICQRGTSLTIQCQVDSQVTMMFWYRQQPGQSLTLIATANQGSEATYESGFVIDKFPISRPNLTFSTLTVSNMSPEDSSIYLCSVPSPPGNYGYTFGSGTRLTVV.